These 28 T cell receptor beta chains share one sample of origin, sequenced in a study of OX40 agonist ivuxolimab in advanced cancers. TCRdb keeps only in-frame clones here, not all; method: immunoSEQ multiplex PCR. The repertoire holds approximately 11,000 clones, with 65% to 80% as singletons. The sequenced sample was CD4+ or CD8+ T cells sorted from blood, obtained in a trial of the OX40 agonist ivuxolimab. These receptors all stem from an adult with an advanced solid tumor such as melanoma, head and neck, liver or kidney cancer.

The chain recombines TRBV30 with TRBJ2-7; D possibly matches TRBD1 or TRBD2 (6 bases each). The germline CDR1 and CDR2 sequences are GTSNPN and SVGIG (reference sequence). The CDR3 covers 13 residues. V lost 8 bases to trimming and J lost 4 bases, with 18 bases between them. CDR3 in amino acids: CAGAGGGGYEQYF. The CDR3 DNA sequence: TGTGCCGGGGCCGGAGGGGGTGGATACGAGCAGTACTTC.

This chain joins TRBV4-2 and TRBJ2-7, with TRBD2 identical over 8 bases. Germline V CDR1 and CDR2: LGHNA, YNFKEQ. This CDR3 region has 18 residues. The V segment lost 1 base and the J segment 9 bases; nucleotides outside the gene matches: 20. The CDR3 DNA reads TGTGCCAGCAGCCAAGGAGGTCCAGCGGGACTAGTTGGGGACGGGCAGTACTTC. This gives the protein CASSQGGPAGLVGDGQYF.

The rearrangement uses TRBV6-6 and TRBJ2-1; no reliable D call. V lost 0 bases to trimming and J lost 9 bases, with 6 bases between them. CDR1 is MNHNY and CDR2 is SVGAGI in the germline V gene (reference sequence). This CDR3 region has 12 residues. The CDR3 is CASSYSRSEQFF. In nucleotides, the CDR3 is TGTGCCAGCAGTTACTCCAGGAGTGAGCAGTTCTTC.

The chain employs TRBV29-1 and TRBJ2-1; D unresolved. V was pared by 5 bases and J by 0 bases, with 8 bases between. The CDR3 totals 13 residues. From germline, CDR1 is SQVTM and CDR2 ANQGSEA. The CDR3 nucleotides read TGCAGCGTTCTCCCCAACTCCTACAATGAGCAGTTCTTC. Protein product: CSVLPNSYNEQFF.

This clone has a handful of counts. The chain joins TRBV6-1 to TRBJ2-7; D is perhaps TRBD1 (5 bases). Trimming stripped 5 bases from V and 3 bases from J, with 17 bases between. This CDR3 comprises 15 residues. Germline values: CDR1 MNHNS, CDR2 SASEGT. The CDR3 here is CASSFLAGNIYEQYF. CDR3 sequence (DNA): TGTGCCAGCAGTTTCCTCGCAGGGAATATCTACGAGCAGTACTTC.

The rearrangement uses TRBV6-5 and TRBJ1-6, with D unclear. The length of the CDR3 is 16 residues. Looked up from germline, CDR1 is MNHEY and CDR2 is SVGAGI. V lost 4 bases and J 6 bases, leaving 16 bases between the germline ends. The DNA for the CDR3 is TGTGCCAGCAGTTCCGGGGTTGGGGATAGTAATTCACCCCTCCACTTT. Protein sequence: CASSSGVGDSNSPLHF.

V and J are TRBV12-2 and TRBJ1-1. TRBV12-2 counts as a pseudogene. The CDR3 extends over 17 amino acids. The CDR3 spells CASRPLGEGRANTEAFF. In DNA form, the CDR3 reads TGTGCAAGTCGCCCACTTGGGGAGGGACGGGCGAACACTGAAGCTTTCTTT.

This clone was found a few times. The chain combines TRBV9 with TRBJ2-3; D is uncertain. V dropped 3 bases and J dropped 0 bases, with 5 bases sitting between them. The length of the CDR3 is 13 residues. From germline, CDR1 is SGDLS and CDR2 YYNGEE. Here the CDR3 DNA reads TGTGCCAGCAGCGCGTTCAGCACAGATACGCAGTATTTT. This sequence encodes CASSAFSTDTQYF.

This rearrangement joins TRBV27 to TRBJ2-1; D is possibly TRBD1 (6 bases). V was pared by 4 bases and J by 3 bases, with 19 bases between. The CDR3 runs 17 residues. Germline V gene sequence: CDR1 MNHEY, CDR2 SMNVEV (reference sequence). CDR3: CASSSQSGDIFYNEQFF. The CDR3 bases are TGTGCCAGCAGTTCCCAATCTGGGGACATTTTCTACAATGAGCAGTTCTTC.

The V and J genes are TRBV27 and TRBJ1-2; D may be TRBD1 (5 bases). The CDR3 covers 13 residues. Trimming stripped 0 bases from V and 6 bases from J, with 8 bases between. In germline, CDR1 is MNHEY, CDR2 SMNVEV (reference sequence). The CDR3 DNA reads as TGTGCCAGCAGTTTATCCTTAGGGGATGGCTACACCTTC. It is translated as CASSLSLGDGYTF.

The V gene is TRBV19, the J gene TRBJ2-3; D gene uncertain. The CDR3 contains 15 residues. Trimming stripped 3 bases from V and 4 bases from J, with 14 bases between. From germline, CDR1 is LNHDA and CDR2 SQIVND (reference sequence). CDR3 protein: CASSIKAARADTQYF. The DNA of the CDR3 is TGTGCCAGTAGTATCAAGGCAGCCCGAGCAGATACGCAGTATTTT.

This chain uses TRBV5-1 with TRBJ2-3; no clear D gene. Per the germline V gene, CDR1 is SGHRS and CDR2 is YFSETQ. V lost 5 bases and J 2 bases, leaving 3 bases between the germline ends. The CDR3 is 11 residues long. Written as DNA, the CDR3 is TGCGCCAGCAGTGACACAGATACGCAGTATTTT. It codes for CASSDTDTQYF. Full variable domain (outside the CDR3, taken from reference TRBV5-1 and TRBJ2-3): KAGVTQTPRYLIKTRGQQVTLSCSPISGHRSVSWYQQTPGQGLQFLFEYFSETQRNKGNFPGRFSGRQFSNSRSEMNVSTLELGDSALYLCASSDTDTQYFGPGTRLTVL.

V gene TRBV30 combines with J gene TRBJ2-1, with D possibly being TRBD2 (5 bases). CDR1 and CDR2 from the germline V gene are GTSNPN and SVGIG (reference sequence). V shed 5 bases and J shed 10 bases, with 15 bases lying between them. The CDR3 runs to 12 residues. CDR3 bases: TGTGCCTGGGGCCCTCGGCCGGGGGAGCAGTTCTTC. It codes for CAWGPRPGEQFF.

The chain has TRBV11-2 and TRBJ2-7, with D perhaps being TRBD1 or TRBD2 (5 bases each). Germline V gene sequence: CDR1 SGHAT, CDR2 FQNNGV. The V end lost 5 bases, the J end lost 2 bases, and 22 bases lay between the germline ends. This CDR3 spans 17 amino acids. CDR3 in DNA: TGTGCCAGCAGCATCCCCGCCGGGGCTAGCCCCACCTACGAGCAGTACTTC. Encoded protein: CASSIPAGASPTYEQYF.

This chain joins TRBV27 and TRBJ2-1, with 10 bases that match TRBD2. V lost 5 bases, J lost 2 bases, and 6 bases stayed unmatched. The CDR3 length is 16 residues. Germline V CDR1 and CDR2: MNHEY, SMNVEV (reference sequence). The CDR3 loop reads CASSEQSGGAYNEQFF. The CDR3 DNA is TGTGCCAGCAGTGAACAAAGCGGGGGGGCCTACAATGAGCAGTTCTTC.

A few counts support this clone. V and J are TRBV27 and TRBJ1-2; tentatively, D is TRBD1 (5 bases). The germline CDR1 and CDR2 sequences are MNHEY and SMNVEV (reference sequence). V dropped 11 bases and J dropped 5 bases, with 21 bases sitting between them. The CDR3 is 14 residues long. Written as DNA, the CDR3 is TGTGCCTCCCGGTCCCCCAGGGCGGGGTATGGCTACACCTTC. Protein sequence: CASRSPRAGYGYTF.

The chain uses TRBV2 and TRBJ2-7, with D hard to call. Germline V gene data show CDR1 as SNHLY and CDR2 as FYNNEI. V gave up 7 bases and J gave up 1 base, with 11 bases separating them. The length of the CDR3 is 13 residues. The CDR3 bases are TGTGCCAGCAATCCTCACCTTTCCTACGAGCAGTACTTC. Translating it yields CASNPHLSYEQYF.

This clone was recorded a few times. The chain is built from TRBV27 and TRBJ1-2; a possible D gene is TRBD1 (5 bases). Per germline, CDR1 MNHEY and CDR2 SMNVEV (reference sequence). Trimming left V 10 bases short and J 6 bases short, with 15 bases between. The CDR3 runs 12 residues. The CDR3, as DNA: TGTGCCACCCTGGGGGGAAAGGATGGCTACACCTTC. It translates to CATLGGKDGYTF.

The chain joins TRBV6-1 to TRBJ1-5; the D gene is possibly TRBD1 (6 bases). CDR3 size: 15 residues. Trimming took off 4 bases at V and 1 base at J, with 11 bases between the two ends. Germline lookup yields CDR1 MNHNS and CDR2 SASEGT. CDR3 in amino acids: CASSGTGQSNQPQHF. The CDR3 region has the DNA TGTGCCAGCAGTGGGACGGGACAAAGCAATCAGCCCCAGCATTTT.

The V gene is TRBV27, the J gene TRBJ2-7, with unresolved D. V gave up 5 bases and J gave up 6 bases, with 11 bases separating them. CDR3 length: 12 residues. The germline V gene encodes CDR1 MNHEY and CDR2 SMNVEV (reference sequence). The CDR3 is CASSPNTVEQYF. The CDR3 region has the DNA TGTGCCAGCAGTCCCAACACGGTCGAGCAGTACTTC.

The CDR3 region is CARRVRVESGEQFF. The CDR3, as DNA: TGTGCCAGGCGGGTTAGGGTCGAGAGTGGTGAGCAGTTCTTC. V usage is TRBV21-1 and J usage is TRBJ2-1; TRBD2 reflects the table's D call only, with no check against the DNA. TRBV21-1 is tagged as a pseudogene. The length of the CDR3 is 14 residues.

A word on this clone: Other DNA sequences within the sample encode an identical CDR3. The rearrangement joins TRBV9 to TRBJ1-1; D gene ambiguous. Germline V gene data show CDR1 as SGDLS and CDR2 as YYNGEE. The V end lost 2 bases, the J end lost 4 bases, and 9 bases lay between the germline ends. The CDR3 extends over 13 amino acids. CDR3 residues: CASSVGRATEAFF. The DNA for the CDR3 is TGTGCCAGCAGCGTGGGTAGGGCCACTGAAGCTTTCTTT. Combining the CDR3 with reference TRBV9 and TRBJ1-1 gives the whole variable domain DSGVTQTPKHLITATGQRVTLRCSPRSGDLSVYWYQQSLDQGLQFLIQYYNGEERAKGNILERFSAQQFPDLHSELNLSSLELGDSALYFCASSVGRATEAFFGQGTRLTVV.

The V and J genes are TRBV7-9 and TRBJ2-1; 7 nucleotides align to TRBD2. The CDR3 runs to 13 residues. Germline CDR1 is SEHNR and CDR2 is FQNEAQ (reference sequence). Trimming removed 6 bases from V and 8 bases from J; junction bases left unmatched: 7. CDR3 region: CASRPREGDEQFF. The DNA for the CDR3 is TGTGCCAGCAGGCCCAGGGAGGGTGATGAGCAGTTCTTC.

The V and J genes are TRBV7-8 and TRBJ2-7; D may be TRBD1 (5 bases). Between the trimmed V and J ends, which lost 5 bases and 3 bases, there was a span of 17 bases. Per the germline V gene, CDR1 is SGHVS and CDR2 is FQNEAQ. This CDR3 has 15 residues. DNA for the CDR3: TGTGCCAGCAGCCAACCAGGGCCAACCATCTACGAGCAGTACTTC. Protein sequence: CASSQPGPTIYEQYF.

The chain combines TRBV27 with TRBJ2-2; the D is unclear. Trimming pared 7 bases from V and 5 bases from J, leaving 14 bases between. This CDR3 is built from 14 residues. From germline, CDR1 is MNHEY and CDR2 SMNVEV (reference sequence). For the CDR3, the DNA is TGTGCCAGCAAAGAGGAGACACCAACCGGGGAGCTGTTTTTT. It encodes CASKEETPTGELFF.

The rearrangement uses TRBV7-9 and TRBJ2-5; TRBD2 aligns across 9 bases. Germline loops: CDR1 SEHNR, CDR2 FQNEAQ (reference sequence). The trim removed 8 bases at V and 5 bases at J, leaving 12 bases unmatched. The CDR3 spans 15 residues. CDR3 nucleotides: TGTGCCAGCGCCGGCCAGCGGGAGGAGCGGGAGACCCAGTACTTC. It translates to CASAGQREERETQYF.

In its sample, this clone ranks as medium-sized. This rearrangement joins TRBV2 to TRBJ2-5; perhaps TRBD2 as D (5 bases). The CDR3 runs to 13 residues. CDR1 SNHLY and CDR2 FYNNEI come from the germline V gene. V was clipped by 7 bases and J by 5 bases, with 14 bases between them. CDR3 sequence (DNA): TGTGCCAGCATGGCGGGTCATCCGGAGACCCAGTACTTC. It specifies CASMAGHPETQYF.

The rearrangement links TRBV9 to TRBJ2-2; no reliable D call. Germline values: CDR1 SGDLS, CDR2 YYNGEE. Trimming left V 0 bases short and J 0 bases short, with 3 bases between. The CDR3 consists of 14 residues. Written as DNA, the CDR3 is TGTGCCAGCAGCGTAGTGACGAACACCGGGGAGCTGTTTTTT. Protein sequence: CASSVVTNTGELFF.